The clone carrying this T cell receptor (beta chain) has at least ten counts. The TCR cDNA carried a universal primer site and UMIs from 5'RACE template switching. One entry per CDR3 protein, called by TCRdb with MiXCR from the 5' RACE reads. The sample shows around 310,000 distinct CDR3 sequences, 3.5% to 4.5% of them seen only once. This entry belongs to a study of T cells after yellow fever vaccination. This clonotype originated in a man aged 18 to 29 who received the YFV17D yellow fever vaccine. The sample in question was PBMCs, obtained 15 days after the yellow fever booster vaccination.

The CDR3 DNA is TGCAGTGCCCGACAGGGGGCCTTCACAGATACGCAGTATTTT. Amino acids: CSARQGAFTDTQYF. The genes are TRBV20-1 and TRBJ2-3; 10 nucleotides match TRBD1. The V segment lost 6 bases and the J segment 2 bases; nucleotides outside the gene matches: 5. Looked up from germline, CDR1 is DFQATT and CDR2 is SNEGSKA (reference sequence). The CDR3 covers 14 residues.